This T cell receptor (beta chain) was found in a study of cytomegalovirus exposure and HLA in healthy donors. Study-wide context: Unique TCR beta sequences numbering about 100 million came from approximately 180 million T cells in an earlier analysis.

Notes on this clone: The antigen is unknown. Within the sample, other DNA sequences also encode this same CDR3.

The CDR3 contains 16 residues. Per germline, CDR1 SGHNT and CDR2 YENEEA. Trimming removed 4 bases from V and 1 base from J; junction bases left unmatched: 4. The PCR made use of 60 Vbeta and 13 Jbeta primers. The data were produced by immunoSEQ multiplex PCR, yet TCRdb's version contains in-frame clones alone and is incomplete. The listing records around 26,000 clones. Whole-study results and caveats: Most CMV-associated TCR beta chains appeared HLA-restricted in a later analysis. In a later analysis, DRB1 alleles had the most associated TCRs; HLA-C alleles the fewest.

The donors gave bone marrow, and they were healthy. Sample: PBMCs. This TCR was sampled from a male donor in good health and CMV-seropositive. This sequence joins TRBV11-3 and TRBJ2-1; 10 nucleotides agree with TRBD1. As DNA, the CDR3 is TGTGCCAGCAGCTCTCGGGACAGGGGATCCTACAATGAGCAGTTCTTC. It encodes CASSSRDRGSYNEQFF. Full variable domain (outside the CDR3, taken from reference TRBV11-3 and TRBJ2-1): EAGVVQSPRYKIIEKKQPVAFWCNPISGHNTLYWYLQNLGQGPELLIRYENEEAVDDSQLPKDRFSAERLKGVDSTLKIQPAELGDSAVYLCASSSRDRGSYNEQFFGPGTRLTVL.